This T cell receptor (beta chain) derives from a study of blood T cell dynamics during melanoma immunotherapy. TCRdb's table, derived via immunoSEQ multiplex PCR, lists solely in-frame clones and lacks some. This table has under 9,500 clones, 87% appearing once. Sample time point: week 3, after first cycle of checkpoint inhibitor. Sampling occurred pretreatment (T0) and at week 3 (W3), after cycle one of checkpoint blockade. There are 15 residues in the CDR3. Germline-derived CDR1 and CDR2 are LGHNA and YNFKEQ. V lost 4 bases, J lost 5 bases, and 15 bases lay in between. The sequenced sample was blood, obtained from a patient treated with checkpoint blockade. This sequence joins TRBV4-2 and TRBJ2-4; D is possibly TRBD1 (5 bases). The source is a human donor with melanoma. The CDR3 region is CASSPTGPLQNIQYF. The CDR3 coding sequence is TGTGCCAGCAGCCCAACAGGACCCCTTCAAAACATTCAGTACTTC.